Described below is a single TCR beta chain sequence and its context. Its antigen is not identified. Assay used: immunoSEQ multiplex PCR; TCRdb lists only in-frame clones, some missing. The sample lists under 40,000 clones, approximately 72% occurring once. This sample is part of a study of OX40 agonist ivuxolimab in advanced cancers. Study background: Three patients, one with hepatocellular carcinoma and two with cutaneous melanoma, responded partially. General study findings and limits: On average, CD8+ T cells had more expanded clones than CD4+.

V was trimmed by 3 bases and J by 3 bases, leaving 8 bases between them. There are 14 residues in the CDR3. The germline gives CDR1 SNHLY, CDR2 FYNNEI. This sample comprised CD4+ or CD8+ T cells sorted from blood, obtained in a trial of the OX40 agonist ivuxolimab. The rearrangement uses TRBV2 and TRBJ2-2; D could derive from TRBD1 or TRBD2 (5 bases each). The source is an adult with an advanced solid tumor such as melanoma, head and neck, liver or kidney cancer. Here the CDR3 reads CASSDVGDTGELFF. CDR3 nucleotides: TGTGCCAGCAGTGATGTGGGGGACACCGGGGAGCTGTTTTTT. Together with reference TRBV2 and TRBJ2-2, the CDR3 gives the full variable domain: EPEVTQTPSHQVTQMGQEVILRCVPISNHLYFYWYRQILGQKVEFLVSFYNNEISEKSEIFDDQFSVERPDGSNFTLKIRSTKLEDSAMYFCASSDVGDTGELFFGEGSRLTVL.